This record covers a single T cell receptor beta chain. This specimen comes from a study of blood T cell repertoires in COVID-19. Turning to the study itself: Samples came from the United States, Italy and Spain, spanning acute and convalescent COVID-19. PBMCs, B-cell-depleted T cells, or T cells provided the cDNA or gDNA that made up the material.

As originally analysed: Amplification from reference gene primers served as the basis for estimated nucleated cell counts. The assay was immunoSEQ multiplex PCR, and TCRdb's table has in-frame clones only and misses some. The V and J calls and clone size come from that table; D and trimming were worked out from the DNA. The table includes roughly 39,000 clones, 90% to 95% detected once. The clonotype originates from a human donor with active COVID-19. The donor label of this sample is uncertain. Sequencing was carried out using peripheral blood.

The CDR3 DNA sequence: TGTGCCAGCTCGAGGGGGAGGGACGAGCAGTACTTC. Encoded protein: CASSRGRDEQYF. The gene calls are TRBV27 and TRBJ2-7, with D possibly matching TRBD2 (7 bases). Germline V lookup: CDR1 MNHEY, CDR2 SMNVEV (reference sequence). The CDR3 covers 12 residues. Trimming shortened V by 8 bases and J by 5 bases, and 13 bases separated the two germline ends.